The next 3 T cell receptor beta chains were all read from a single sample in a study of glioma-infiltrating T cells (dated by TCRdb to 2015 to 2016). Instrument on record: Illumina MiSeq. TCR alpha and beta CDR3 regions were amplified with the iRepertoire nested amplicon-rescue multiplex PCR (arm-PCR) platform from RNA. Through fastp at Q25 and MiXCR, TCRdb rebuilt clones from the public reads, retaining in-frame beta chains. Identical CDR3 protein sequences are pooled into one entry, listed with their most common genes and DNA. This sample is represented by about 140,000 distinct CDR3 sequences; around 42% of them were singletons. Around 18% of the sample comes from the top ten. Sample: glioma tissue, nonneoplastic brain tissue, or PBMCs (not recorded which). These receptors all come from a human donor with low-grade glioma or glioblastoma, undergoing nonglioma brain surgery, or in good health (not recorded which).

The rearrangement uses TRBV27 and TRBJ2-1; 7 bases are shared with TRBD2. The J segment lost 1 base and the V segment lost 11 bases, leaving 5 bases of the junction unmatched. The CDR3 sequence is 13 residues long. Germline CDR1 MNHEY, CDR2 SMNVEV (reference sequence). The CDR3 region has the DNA TGTGCCGCACTAGCGACGTCCTACAATGAGCAGTTCTTC. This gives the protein CAALATSYNEQFF.

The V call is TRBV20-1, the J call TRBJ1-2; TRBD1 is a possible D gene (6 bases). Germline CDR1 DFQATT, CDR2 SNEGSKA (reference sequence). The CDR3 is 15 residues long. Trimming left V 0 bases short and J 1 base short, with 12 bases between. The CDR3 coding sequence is TGCAGTGCTAGAGATAAGGGACAATATAACTATGGCTACACCTTC. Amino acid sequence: CSARDKGQYNYGYTF.

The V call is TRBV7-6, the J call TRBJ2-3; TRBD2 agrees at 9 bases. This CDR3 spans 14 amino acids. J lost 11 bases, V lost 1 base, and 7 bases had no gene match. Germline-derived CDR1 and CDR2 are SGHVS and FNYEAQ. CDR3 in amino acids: CASSLGVAGAQQYF. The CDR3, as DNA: TGTGCCAGCAGCTTAGGTGTAGCGGGGGCCCAGCAGTATTTT.